This T cell receptor beta chain is from a study of a mutant IDH1 vaccine in newly diagnosed glioma. Sequencing used immunoSEQ multiplex PCR; TCRdb keeps in-frame clones, though not all of them. This table has tens of thousands of clones, 75% to 90% appearing once. Time point reported: week 5, during vaccination. The study gave 300 ug of mutant IDH1 20-mer peptide per vaccine dose, with topical imiquimod. Donor diagnoses consisted of new WHO grade 3 or 4 IDH1-mutant, ATRX-lost astrocytomas. The CDR3 has 14 residues. The germline V and J ends were trimmed by 0 bases and 5 bases, with 8 bases remaining between them. The germline CDR1 and CDR2 sequences are MNHEY and SVGAGI. On this clone: Antigen specificity is unknown.

The specimen was peripheral blood mononuclear cells (PBMCs), collected from a glioma patient whose treatment included an IDH1 peptide vaccine. The sequence derives from a woman aged 35 to 49 with glioma. Some clones in this sample may be carry-over from other donors' samples. The chain is built from TRBV6-5 and TRBJ1-5; D call uncertain. CDR3: CASSYSELHQPQHF. Written as DNA, the CDR3 is TGTGCCAGCAGTTACTCGGAGCTCCATCAGCCCCAGCATTTT.